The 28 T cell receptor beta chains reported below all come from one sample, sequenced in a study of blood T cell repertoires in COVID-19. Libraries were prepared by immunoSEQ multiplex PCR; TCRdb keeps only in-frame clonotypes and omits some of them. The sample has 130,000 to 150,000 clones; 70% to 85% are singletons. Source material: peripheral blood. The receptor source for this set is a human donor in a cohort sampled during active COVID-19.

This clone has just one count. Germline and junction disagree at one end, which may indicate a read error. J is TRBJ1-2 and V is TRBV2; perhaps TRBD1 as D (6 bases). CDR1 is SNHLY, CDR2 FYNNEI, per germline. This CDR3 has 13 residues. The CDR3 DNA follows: TGTGCCAGCAGTGAAGTACAAGGGGGTGGCGTCGCCTTC. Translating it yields CASSEVQGGGVAF.

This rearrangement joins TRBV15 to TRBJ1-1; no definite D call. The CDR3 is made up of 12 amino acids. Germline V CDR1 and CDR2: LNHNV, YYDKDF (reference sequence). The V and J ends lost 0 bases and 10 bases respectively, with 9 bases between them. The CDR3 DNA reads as TGTGCCACCAGCAGAGAGGCGGGATCAGCTTTCTTT. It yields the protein CATSREAGSAFF. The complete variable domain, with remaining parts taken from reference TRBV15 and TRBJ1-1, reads DAMVIQNPRYQVTQFGKPVTLSCSQTLNHNVMYWYQQKSSQAPKLLFHYYDKDFNNEADTPDNFQSRRPNTSFCFLDIRSPGLGDTAMYLCATSREAGSAFFGQGTRLTVV.

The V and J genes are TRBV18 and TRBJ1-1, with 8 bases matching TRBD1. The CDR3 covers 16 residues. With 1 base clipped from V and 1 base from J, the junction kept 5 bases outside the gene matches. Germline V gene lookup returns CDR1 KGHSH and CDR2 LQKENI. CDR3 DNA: TGTGCCAGCTCACCACTTTCCGGGACAGGGAACACTGAAGCTTTCTTT. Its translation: CASSPLSGTGNTEAFF.

CDR3 loop: CASSIGAGGASFF. CDR3 nucleotides: TGTGCCAGTAGTATTGGCGCCGGGGGGGCTTCGTTCTTC. The chain combines TRBV19 with TRBJ2-1, with 8 bases identical to TRBD2. The CDR3 is 13 amino acids. V lost 3 bases, J lost 15 bases, and 10 bases stayed unmatched. Germline V lookup: CDR1 LNHDA, CDR2 SQIVND (reference sequence).

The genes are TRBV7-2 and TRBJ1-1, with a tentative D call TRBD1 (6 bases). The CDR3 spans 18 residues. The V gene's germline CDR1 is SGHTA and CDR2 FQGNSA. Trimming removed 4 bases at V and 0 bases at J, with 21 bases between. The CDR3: CASSSPTSRGTLNTEAFF. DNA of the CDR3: TGTGCCAGCAGCTCACCTACCTCCAGGGGAACCCTGAACACTGAAGCTTTCTTT. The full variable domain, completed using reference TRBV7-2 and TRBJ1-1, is GAGVSQSPSNKVTEKGKDVELRCDPISGHTALYWYRQSLGQGLEFLIYFQGNSAPDKSGLPSDRFSAERTGGSVSTLTIQRTQQEDSAVYLCASSSPTSRGTLNTEAFFGQGTRLTVV.

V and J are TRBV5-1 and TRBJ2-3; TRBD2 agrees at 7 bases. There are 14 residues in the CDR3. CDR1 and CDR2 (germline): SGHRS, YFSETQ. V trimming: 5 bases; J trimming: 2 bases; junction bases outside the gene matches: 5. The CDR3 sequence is CASRWGGVTDTQYF. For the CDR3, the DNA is TGCGCCAGCAGGTGGGGGGGAGTCACAGATACGCAGTATTTT.

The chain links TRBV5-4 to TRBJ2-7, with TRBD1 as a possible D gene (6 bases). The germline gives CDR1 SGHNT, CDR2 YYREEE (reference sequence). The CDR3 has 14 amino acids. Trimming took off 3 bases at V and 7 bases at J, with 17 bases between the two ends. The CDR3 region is CASSSPTGHSEQYF. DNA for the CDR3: TGTGCCAGCAGCTCGCCTACAGGGCATTCGGAGCAGTACTTC.

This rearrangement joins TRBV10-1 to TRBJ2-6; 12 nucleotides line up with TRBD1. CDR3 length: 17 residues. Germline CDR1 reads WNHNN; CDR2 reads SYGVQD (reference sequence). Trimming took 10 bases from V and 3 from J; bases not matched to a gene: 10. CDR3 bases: TGCGCCACCAAAACGGGACAGGGGGCAGTTGGGGCCAACGTCCTGACTTTC. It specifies CATKTGQGAVGANVLTF.

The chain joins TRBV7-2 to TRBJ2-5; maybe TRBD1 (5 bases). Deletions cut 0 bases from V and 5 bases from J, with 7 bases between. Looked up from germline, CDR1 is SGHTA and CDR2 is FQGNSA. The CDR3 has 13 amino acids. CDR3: CASSLARAETQYF. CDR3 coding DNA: TGTGCCAGCAGCTTAGCCAGGGCCGAGACCCAGTACTTC.

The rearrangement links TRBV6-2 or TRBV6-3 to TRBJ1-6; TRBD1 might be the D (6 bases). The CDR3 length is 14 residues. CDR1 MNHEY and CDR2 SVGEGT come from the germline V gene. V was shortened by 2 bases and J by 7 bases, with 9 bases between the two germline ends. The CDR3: CASSYNRVNSPLHF. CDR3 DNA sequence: TGTGCCAGCAGTTACAACAGGGTGAATTCACCCCTCCACTTT.

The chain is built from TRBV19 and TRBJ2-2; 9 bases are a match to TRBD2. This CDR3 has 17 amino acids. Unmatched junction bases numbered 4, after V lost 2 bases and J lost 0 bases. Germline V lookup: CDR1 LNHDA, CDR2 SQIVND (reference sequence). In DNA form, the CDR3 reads TGTGCCAGTAGTATACTTAGCGGGGGCCCGAACACCGGGGAGCTGTTTTTT. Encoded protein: CASSILSGGPNTGELFF. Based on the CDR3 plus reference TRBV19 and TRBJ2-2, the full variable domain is DGGITQSPKYLFRKEGQNVTLSCEQNLNHDAMYWYRQDPGQGLRLIYYSQIVNDFQKGDIAEGYSVSREKKESFPLTVTSAQKNPTAFYLCASSILSGGPNTGELFFGEGSRLTVL.

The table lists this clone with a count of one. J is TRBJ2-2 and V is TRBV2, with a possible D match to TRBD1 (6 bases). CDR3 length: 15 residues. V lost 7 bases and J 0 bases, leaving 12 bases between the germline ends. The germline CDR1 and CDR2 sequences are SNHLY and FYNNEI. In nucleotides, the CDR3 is TGTGCCAGCAAGAAAGGACAGCCGAACACCGGGGAGCTGTTTTTT. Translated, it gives CASKKGQPNTGELFF.

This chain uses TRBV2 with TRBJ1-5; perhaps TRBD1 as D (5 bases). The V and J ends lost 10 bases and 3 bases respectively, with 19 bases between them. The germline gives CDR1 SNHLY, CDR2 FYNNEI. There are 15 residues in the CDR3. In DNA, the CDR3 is TGTGCCACCGCGAACCAGGGTGGGAACAATCAGCCCCAGCATTTT. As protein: CATANQGGNNQPQHF.

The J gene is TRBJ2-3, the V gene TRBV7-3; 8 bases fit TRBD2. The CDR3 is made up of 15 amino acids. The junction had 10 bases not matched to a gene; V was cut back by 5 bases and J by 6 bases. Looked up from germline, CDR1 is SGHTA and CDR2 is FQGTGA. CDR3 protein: CASSQSGGTVDTQYF. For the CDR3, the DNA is TGTGCCAGCAGCCAAAGCGGGGGCACCGTGGATACGCAGTATTTT.

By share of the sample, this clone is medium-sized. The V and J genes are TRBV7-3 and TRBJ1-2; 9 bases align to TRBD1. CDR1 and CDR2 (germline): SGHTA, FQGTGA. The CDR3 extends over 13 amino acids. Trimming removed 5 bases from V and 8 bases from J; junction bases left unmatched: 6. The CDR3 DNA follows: TGTGCCAGCAGCCCCGGGACAGGGAGCGGCTACACCTTC. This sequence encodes CASSPGTGSGYTF. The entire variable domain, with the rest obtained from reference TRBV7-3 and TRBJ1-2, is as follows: GAGVSQTPSNKVTEKGKYVELRCDPISGHTALYWYRQSLGQGPEFLIYFQGTGAADDSGLPNDRFFAVRPEGSVSTLKIQRTERGDSAVYLCASSPGTGSGYTFGSGTRLTVV.

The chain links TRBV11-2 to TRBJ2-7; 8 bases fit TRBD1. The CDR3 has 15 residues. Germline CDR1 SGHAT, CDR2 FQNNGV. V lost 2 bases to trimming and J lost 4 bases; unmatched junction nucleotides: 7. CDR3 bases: TGTGCCAGCAGCTTATCGTCAGGGGGCCCATACGAGCAGTACTTC. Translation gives CASSLSSGGPYEQYF.

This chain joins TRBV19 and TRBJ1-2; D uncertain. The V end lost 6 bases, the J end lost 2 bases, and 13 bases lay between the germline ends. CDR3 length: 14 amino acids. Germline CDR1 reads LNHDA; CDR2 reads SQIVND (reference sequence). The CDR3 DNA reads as TGTGCCAGTAGACCAGACATTCTAAACTATGGCTACACCTTC. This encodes CASRPDILNYGYTF.

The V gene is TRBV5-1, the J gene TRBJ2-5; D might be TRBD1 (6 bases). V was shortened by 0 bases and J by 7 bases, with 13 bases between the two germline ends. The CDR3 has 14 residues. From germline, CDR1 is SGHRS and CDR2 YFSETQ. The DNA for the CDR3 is TGCGCCAGCAGCTTGGACAGCCAAGGGGGGACCCAGTACTTC. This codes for CASSLDSQGGTQYF.

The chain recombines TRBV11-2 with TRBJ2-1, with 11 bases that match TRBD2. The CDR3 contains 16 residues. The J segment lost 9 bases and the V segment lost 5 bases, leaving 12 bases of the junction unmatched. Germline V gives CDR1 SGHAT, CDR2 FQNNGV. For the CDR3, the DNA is TGTGCCAGCAGCCCCCGACTAGCGGGGATCTCGGGTGAGCAGTTCTTC. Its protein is CASSPRLAGISGEQFF.

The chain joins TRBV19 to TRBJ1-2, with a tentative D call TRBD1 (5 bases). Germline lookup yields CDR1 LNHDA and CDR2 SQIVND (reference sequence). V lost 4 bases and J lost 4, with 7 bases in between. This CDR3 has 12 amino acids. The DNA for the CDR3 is TGTGCCAGTAGTAGGGGGGTCTATGGCTACACCTTC. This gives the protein CASSRGVYGYTF.

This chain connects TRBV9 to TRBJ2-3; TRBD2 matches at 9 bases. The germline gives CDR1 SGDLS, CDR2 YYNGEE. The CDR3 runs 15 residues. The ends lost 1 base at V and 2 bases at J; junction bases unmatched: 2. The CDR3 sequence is CASSVPSGDTDTQYF. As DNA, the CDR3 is TGTGCCAGCAGCGTACCTAGCGGGGACACAGATACGCAGTATTTT.

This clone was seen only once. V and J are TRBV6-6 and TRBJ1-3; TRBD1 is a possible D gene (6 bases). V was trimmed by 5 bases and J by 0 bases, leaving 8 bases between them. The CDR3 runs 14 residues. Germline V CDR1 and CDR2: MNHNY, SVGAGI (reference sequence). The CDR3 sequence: CASSRTVSGNTIYF. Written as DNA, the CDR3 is TGTGCCAGCAGTCGGACAGTCTCTGGAAACACCATATATTTT.

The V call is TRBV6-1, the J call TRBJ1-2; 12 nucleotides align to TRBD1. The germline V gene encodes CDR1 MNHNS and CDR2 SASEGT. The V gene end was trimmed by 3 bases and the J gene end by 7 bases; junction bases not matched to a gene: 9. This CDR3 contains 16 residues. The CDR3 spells CASSDGGTGGVGGYTF. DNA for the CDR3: TGTGCCAGCAGTGACGGCGGGACAGGGGGCGTAGGTGGCTACACCTTC.

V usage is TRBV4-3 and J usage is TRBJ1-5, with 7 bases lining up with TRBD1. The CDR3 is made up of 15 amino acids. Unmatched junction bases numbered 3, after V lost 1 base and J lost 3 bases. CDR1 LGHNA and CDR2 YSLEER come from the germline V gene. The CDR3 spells CASSQGDRPNQPQHF. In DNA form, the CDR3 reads TGCGCCAGCAGCCAAGGGGACAGACCCAATCAGCCCCAGCATTTT.

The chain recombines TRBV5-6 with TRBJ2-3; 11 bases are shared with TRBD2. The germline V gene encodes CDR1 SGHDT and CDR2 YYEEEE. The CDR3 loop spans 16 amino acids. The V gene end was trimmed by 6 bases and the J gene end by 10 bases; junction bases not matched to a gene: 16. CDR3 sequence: CASKPETSGTEQAQYF. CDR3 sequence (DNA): TGTGCCAGCAAGCCGGAGACTAGCGGGACCGAGCAGGCGCAGTATTTT.

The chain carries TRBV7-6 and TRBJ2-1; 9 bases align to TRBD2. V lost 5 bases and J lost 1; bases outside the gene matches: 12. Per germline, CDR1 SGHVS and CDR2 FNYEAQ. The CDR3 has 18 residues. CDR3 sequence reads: CASSPRLAGSHSYNEQFF. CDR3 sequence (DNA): TGTGCCAGCAGCCCACGGCTAGCGGGGAGCCATTCCTACAATGAGCAGTTCTTC.

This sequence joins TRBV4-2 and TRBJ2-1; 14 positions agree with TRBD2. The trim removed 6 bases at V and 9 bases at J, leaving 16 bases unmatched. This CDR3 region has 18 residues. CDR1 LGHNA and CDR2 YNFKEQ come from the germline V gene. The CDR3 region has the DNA TGTGCCAGCAGTACTACTACCCATGGGACTAGCGGGGGAGGTGAGCAGTTCTTC. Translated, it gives CASSTTTHGTSGGGEQFF.

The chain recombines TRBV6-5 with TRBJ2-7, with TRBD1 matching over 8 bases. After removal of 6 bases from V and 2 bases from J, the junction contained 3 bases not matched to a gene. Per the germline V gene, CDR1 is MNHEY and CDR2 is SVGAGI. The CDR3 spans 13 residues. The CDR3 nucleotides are TGTGCCAGCAGCACGGACAGGGCCTACGAGCAGTACTTC. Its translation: CASSTDRAYEQYF.